A selection of T cell receptor beta chains follows, all from one sample in a study of T-cell memory formation after mild COVID-19. MiXCR, applied by TCRdb to the 5' RACE reads, yields one record per CDR3 protein. The table includes fewer than 75,000 distinct CDR3 sequences, 10% to 15% detected once. Source material: PBMCs or a T cell subset sorted from them (not recorded which). Receptors were obtained from a man between 18 and 29 years old who had mild COVID-19 (a few samples of this study predate the infection). Cell type and time point are not known. Both conserved end residues are part of each CDR3. D genes are given only for firm matches. The size of a clone is reported for some rows only, either as once, few or many, or as a class for expanded clones.

J gene | V gene | clone size | D gene | CDR3 DNA | CDR3 protein
TRBJ2-1 | TRBV12-3/TRBV12-4 | few | TRBD1 | TGTGCCAGCAGTTTTGGACAGGGGTATGAGCAGTTCTTC | CASSFGQGYEQFF
TRBJ2-3 | TRBV5-5 | many | . | TGTGCCAGCAGCCTCAGGGTAGCTCGGTCAGATACGCAGTATTTT | CASSLRVARSDTQYF
TRBJ2-5 | TRBV27 | many | . | TGTGCCAGCAGTATCAGGGTGAGGGAGACCCAGTACTTC | CASSIRVRETQYF
TRBJ2-5 | TRBV7-2 | many | . | TGTGCCAGCAGGAACGACAGGGCGGGGAAGACCCAGTACTTC | CASRNDRAGKTQYF
TRBJ2-3 | TRBV20-1 | many | TRBD1 | TGCACCTGGGACAGGGGCCTCGACACAGATACGCAGTATTTT | CTWDRGLDTDTQYF
TRBJ2-3 | TRBV7-8 | . | . | TGTGCCAGCAGCTTATTCCAGGGAGTCACAGATACGCAGTATTTT | CASSLFQGVTDTQYF
TRBJ2-7 | TRBV5-1 | many | . | TGCGCCAGCAGCTTGGATCCGAGCTCCTACGAGCAGTACTTC | CASSLDPSSYEQYF
TRBJ2-4 | TRBV5-4 | . | . | TGTGCCAGCAGCTTTTGGGGAAATCAAAACATTCAGTACTTC | CASSFWGNQNIQYF
TRBJ1-1 | TRBV7-9 | many | . | TGTGCCAGCAGCGCCCCAACATCGAACACTGAAGCTTTCTTT | CASSAPTSNTEAFF
TRBJ1-2 | TRBV5-1 | . | . | TGCGCCAGCAGCTCCGGCAGGGATCCTGGCTACACCTTC | CASSSGRDPGYTF
TRBJ1-1 | TRBV2 | . | . | TGTGCCAGCAGTGAACTAAGGACACCGAACACTGAAGCTTTCTTT | CASSELRTPNTEAFF
TRBJ1-1 | TRBV7-3 | many | TRBD1 | TGTGCCAGCAGCATCCAGGGGGACACTGAAGCTTTCTTT | CASSIQGDTEAFF